Below, 20 T cell receptor beta chains from the same sample are listed, as sequenced in a study of cytomegalovirus exposure and HLA in healthy donors. Primers included in the PCR were 60 Vbeta and 13 Jbeta primers. The protocol was immunoSEQ multiplex PCR, while the TCRdb copy is restricted to in-frame clones and leaves out a portion. The table for this sample gives 40,000 to 55,000 clones. The sequenced sample was PBMCs. These receptors originate from a male donor in good health and CMV-seropositive.

The chain links TRBV2 to TRBJ1-4; weak D call: TRBD1 (6 bases). The CDR3 spans 13 residues. V was clipped by 8 bases and J by 7 bases, with 14 bases between them. CDR1 is SNHLY, CDR2 FYNNEI, per germline. The CDR3, as DNA: TGTGCCAGCGTATGGACGACAGGTGAAAAACTGTTTTTT. This codes for CASVWTTGEKLFF.

The chain recombines TRBV6-5 with TRBJ2-1; D call uncertain. The V end lost 8 bases, the J end lost 0 bases, and 8 bases lay between the germline ends. The V gene's germline CDR1 is MNHEY and CDR2 SVGAGI. The CDR3 has 13 amino acids. CDR3 nucleotides: TGTGCCAGCGCATCACACTCCTACAATGAGCAGTTCTTC. It encodes CASASHSYNEQFF.

The chain recombines TRBV7-2 with TRBJ2-7, with TRBD2 as a possible D gene (7 bases). The CDR3 spans 15 residues. Trimming cost V 1 base and J 5 bases, with 15 bases left between them. The germline V gene has CDR1 SGHTA and CDR2 FQGNSA. The CDR3 reads CASSLVGGALNEQYF. DNA for the CDR3: TGTGCCAGCAGCTTAGTGGGGGGGGCGCTCAACGAGCAGTACTTC.

The chain has TRBV30 and TRBJ1-1, with D perhaps matching TRBD1 (5 bases). Trimming pared 3 bases from V and 5 bases from J, leaving 13 bases between. This CDR3 comprises 13 residues. Germline V CDR1 and CDR2: GTSNPN, SVGIG (reference sequence). This CDR3 reads CAWSLGGRTEAFF. The CDR3 DNA follows: TGTGCCTGGAGCCTCGGGGGTCGGACTGAAGCTTTCTTT.

The chain uses TRBV19 and TRBJ1-4, with TRBD1 matching over 7 bases. V gave up 4 bases and J gave up 3 bases; unmatched junction bases: 8. CDR3 length: 16 amino acids. From germline, CDR1 is LNHDA and CDR2 SQIVND (reference sequence). CDR3 sequence: CASSRTGIRANEKLFF. As DNA, the CDR3 is TGTGCCAGTAGTAGGACAGGAATTCGAGCTAATGAAAAACTGTTTTTT.

This sequence joins TRBV2 and TRBJ2-1, with unresolved D. Germline assignment: CDR1 SNHLY and CDR2 FYNNEI. Trimming shortened V by 1 base and J by 10 bases, and 5 bases separated the two germline ends. The CDR3 contains 11 residues. CDR3: CASSEDGEQFF. The CDR3 coding sequence is TGTGCCAGCAGTGAAGACGGGGAGCAGTTCTTC. The variable domain in full, with the rest retrieved from reference TRBV2 and TRBJ2-1, is EPEVTQTPSHQVTQMGQEVILRCVPISNHLYFYWYRQILGQKVEFLVSFYNNEISEKSEIFDDQFSVERPDGSNFTLKIRSTKLEDSAMYFCASSEDGEQFFGPGTRLTVL.

The gene calls are TRBV19 and TRBJ2-7; 9 positions match TRBD1. Losses at the gene ends were 5 bases for V and 5 bases for J; bases not matched to a gene: 4. The germline V gene has CDR1 LNHDA and CDR2 SQIVND (reference sequence). The CDR3 runs 13 residues. The CDR3 DNA reads as TGTGCCAGTAGTTGGACAGGGGAAGACGAGCAGTACTTC. As protein: CASSWTGEDEQYF.

The chain is built from TRBV27 and TRBJ1-6; D not certain. V was shortened by 2 bases and J by 10 bases, with 9 bases between the two germline ends. This CDR3 has 13 residues. Germline lookup yields CDR1 MNHEY and CDR2 SMNVEV (reference sequence). The CDR3 coding sequence is TGTGCCAGCAGTTTAGTCCTGCGGTCACCCCTCCACTTT. Protein product: CASSLVLRSPLHF.

The chain joins TRBV7-8 to TRBJ2-1; 7 positions agree with TRBD2. CDR3 size: 12 residues. The junction had 7 bases not matched to a gene; V was cut back by 4 bases and J by 13 bases. Germline-derived CDR1 and CDR2 are SGHVS and FQNEAQ. The CDR3 loop is CASSSRDYNQFF. The CDR3 nucleotides are TGTGCCAGCAGCTCTAGGGACTACAACCAGTTCTTC. Full variable domain (remainder filled in from reference TRBV7-8 and TRBJ2-1): GAGVSQSPRYKVAKRGQDVALRCDPISGHVSLFWYQQALGQGPEFLTYFQNEAQLDKSGLPSDRFFAERPEGSVSTLKIQRTQQEDSAVYLCASSSRDYNQFFGPGTRLTVL.

This sequence joins TRBV15 and TRBJ2-1; 8 bases fit TRBD1. Germline CDR1 and CDR2: LNHNV and YYDKDF (reference sequence). CDR3 length: 13 amino acids. J was trimmed by 2 bases and V by 9 bases; bases with no gene match: 3. The CDR3 DNA is TGTGCCACAGGGACAGGTCCCTACAATGAGCAGTTCTTC. Its translation: CATGTGPYNEQFF.

The chain joins TRBV5-1 to TRBJ2-1, with D maybe TRBD2 (6 bases). The germline gives CDR1 SGHRS, CDR2 YFSETQ. The germline V and J ends were trimmed by 4 bases and 1 base, with 12 bases remaining between them. The CDR3 is made up of 15 amino acids. The CDR3 DNA sequence: TGCGCCAGCAGCCGTAGCGGCGATTCCTACAATGAGCAGTTCTTC. It is translated as CASSRSGDSYNEQFF. Combining the CDR3 with reference TRBV5-1 and TRBJ2-1 gives the whole variable domain KAGVTQTPRYLIKTRGQQVTLSCSPISGHRSVSWYQQTPGQGLQFLFEYFSETQRNKGNFPGRFSGRQFSNSRSEMNVSTLELGDSALYLCASSRSGDSYNEQFFGPGTRLTVL.

The V gene is TRBV4-2, the J gene TRBJ2-5, with 7 nucleotides matching TRBD2. With the DNA end fitting TRBJ2-7 better, the J assignment may be wrong. The germline gives CDR1 LGHNA, CDR2 YNFKEQ. The CDR3 is 16 amino acids. This CDR3 is CASSQDSGEGSYEQYF. Here the CDR3 DNA reads TGTGCCAGCAGCCAAGATTCCGGGGAGGGGTCCTACGAGCAGTACTTC.

The J gene is TRBJ2-3, the V gene TRBV10-2; a possible D gene is TRBD1 (6 bases). The CDR3 loop spans 16 amino acids. The ends were cut back, 0 bases at V and 4 bases at J, with 14 bases in the middle. Germline assignment: CDR1 WSHSY and CDR2 SAAADI. CDR3 sequence: CASSESGEGVADTQYF. The CDR3 coding sequence is TGCGCCAGCAGTGAGTCGGGTGAGGGGGTAGCAGATACGCAGTATTTT.

The V call is TRBV1, the J call TRBJ1-6; no DNA check was done on the table's D call, TRBD1. TRBV1 is flagged as a pseudogene. The CDR3 sequence is 19 residues long. CDR3: CTSSHSTPGDIADCSPLHF. Written as DNA, the CDR3 is TGCACCAGCAGCCACTCCACCCCTGGGGACATCGCCGATTGTTCACCCCTCCACTTT.

The V call is TRBV28, the J call TRBJ1-5; TRBD1 matches at 8 bases. V was clipped by 6 bases and J by 5 bases; unmatched bases: 6. The CDR3 extends over 14 amino acids. In germline, CDR1 is MDHEN, CDR2 SYDVKM. This CDR3 is CASSVGQGDQPQHF. DNA of the CDR3: TGTGCCAGCAGCGTAGGACAGGGTGATCAGCCCCAGCATTTT. The full variable domain, in which reference TRBV28 and TRBJ1-5 provide the parts outside the CDR3, is DVKVTQSSRYLVKRTGEKVFLECVQDMDHENMFWYRQDPGLGLRLIYFSYDVKMKEKGDIPEGYSVSREKKERFSLILESASTNQTSMYLCASSVGQGDQPQHFGDGTRLSIL.

J is TRBJ2-3 and V is TRBV6-5, with 7 bases fitting TRBD1. The CDR3 loop spans 15 amino acids. Per the germline V gene, CDR1 is MNHEY and CDR2 is SVGAGI. The V gene end was trimmed by 6 bases and the J gene end by 0 bases; junction bases not matched to a gene: 6. The CDR3 DNA sequence: TGTGCCAGCAGCTGGGACAGAATAAGCACAGATACGCAGTATTTT. It yields the protein CASSWDRISTDTQYF.

Remarks on this clone: At one end, the junction sequence differs from germline, possibly due to a read error. The chain carries TRBV13 and TRBJ2-1; D not resolved. This CDR3 contains 14 residues. Germline loops: CDR1 PRHDT, CDR2 FYEKMQ (reference sequence). CDR3 coding DNA: TGTGCCAGCAGCCTAGGGCGGATCTACAATGAGCAGTTCTTC. Protein product: CASSLGRIYNEQFF.

This chain connects TRBV25-1 to TRBJ1-6; weak D call: TRBD1 (5 bases). Deletions cut 1 base from V and 10 bases from J, with 8 bases between. The CDR3 has 13 residues. The germline V gene encodes CDR1 MGHDK and CDR2 SYGVNS. The CDR3 loop reads CASSEWRGSPLHF. The DNA of the CDR3 is TGTGCCAGCAGTGAATGGAGGGGATCACCCCTCCACTTT.

The rearrangement uses TRBV20-1 and TRBJ1-2; D gene uncertain. Germline V gene sequence: CDR1 DFQATT, CDR2 SNEGSKA (reference sequence). This CDR3 comprises 11 residues. CDR3 bases: TGCCCGATCCTCTTGCGATATGGCTACACCTTC. It specifies CPILLRYGYTF.

The chain is built from TRBV2 and TRBJ2-5; tentative D call: TRBD1 (6 bases). V dropped 6 bases and J dropped 0 bases, with 14 bases sitting between them. The CDR3 consists of 15 residues. Germline-derived CDR1 and CDR2 are SNHLY and FYNNEI. The CDR3 loop is CASRTDRTHQETQYF. The CDR3 DNA reads TGTGCCAGCAGAACCGACAGGACCCACCAAGAGACCCAGTACTTC.